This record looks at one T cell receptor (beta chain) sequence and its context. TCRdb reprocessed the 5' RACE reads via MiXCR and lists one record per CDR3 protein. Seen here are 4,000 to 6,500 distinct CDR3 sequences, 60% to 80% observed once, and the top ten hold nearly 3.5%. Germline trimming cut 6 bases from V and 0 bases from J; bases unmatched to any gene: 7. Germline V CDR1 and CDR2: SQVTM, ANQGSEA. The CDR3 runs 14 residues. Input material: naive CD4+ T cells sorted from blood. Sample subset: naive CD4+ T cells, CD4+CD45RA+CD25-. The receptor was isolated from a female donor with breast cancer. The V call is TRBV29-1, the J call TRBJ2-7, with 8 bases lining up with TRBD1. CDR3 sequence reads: CSVRDRFSSYEQYF. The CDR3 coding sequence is TGCAGCGTCCGGGACAGGTTCAGCTCCTACGAGCAGTACTTC.